This T cell receptor (beta chain) was identified in a study of beta chain features in type 1 diabetes. Points from the study as a whole: Type 1 diabetes patients had moderately but significantly shorter TCRB CDR3s in all four CD4+ subsets. Compared to healthy donors, patients appeared to have naive, central memory and Treg TCRB repertoires that were more alike.

Sorting that relied on CD45RO/CCR7/CD25/CD127/CD95/CD27 yielded CD4+ naive, central memory, regulatory and stem cell-like memory cells. To note about this clone: What it binds is unknown.

The authors reverse transcribed all of the isolated RNA, so sequencing captured expressed TCRB transcripts. Regulatory, naive and central memory T cell samples averaged about 3.5 million reads. This table comes from immunoSEQ multiplex PCR, and its TCRdb copy is limited to in-frame clones, with some not included. The sample carries 150,000 to 170,000 clones, 10% recorded once. Germline assignment: CDR1 LGHNA and CDR2 YSLEER. The CDR3 is 15 amino acids. V trimming: 1 base; J trimming: 9 bases; junction bases outside the gene matches: 7. Input material: central memory CD4+ T cells from blood. The sequence was obtained from a man aged 30 to 45 with type 1 diabetes. This chain links TRBV4-3 with TRBJ2-3; the match to TRBD2 covers 10 bases. The DNA of the CDR3 is TGCGCCAGCAGCCAAGCCCGGCTAGCGGGAGCCACGCAGTATTTT. It translates to CASSQARLAGATQYF.